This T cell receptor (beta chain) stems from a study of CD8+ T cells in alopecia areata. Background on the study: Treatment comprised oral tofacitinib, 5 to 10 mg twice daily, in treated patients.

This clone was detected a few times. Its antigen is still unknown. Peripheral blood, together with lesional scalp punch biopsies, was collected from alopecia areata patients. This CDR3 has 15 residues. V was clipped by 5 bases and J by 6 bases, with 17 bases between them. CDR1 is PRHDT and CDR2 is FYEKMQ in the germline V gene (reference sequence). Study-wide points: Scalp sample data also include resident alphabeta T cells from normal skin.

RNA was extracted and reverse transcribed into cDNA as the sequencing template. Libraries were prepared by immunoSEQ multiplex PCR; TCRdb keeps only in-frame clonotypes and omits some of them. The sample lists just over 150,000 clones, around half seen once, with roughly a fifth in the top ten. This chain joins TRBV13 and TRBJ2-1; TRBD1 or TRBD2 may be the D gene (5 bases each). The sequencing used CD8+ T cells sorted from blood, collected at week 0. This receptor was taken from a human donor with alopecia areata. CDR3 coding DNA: TGTGCCAGCAGCGAATCCCGGGACCTGGGCAATGAGCAGTTCTTC. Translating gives CASSESRDLGNEQFF.